The 20 T cell receptor beta chains below all came from one sample that was sequenced in a study of OX40 agonist ivuxolimab in advanced cancers. Using immunoSEQ multiplex PCR, the repertoire was profiled, and TCRdb retains in-frame clones only, with some absent. The sample lists more than 20,000 clones, about 79% occurring once. The input for sequencing was CD4+ or CD8+ T cells sorted from blood, taken in a trial of the OX40 agonist ivuxolimab. Every receptor here comes from an adult with an advanced solid tumor such as melanoma, head and neck, liver or kidney cancer.

This clone came up a few times. J is TRBJ2-7 and V is TRBV10-1; D possibly uses TRBD1 or TRBD2 (5 bases each). Trimming left V 5 bases short and J 4 bases short, with 12 bases between. CDR1 is WNHNN and CDR2 is SYGVQD in the germline V gene (reference sequence). The CDR3 is 13 residues long. CDR3 DNA sequence: TGCGCCAGCAGTTCGGGACCGACTTACGAGCAGTACTTC. This sequence encodes CASSSGPTYEQYF.

The chain uses TRBV21-1 and TRBJ1-1; TRBD1 was called by the table and not checked on the DNA. TRBV21-1 is flagged as a pseudogene. The CDR3 contains 19 residues. DNA of the CDR3: TGTGCCAGCAGCAAATCGACCCCGGTCACAGGGGCCTACAACACTGAAGCTTTCTTT. Translated: CASSKSTPVTGAYNTEAFF.

The V gene is TRBV7-3, the J gene TRBJ2-1; D unresolved. Germline assignment: CDR1 SGHTA and CDR2 FQGTGA. Trimming took 0 bases from V and 1 from J, leaving 7 bases between them. The CDR3 has 15 residues. The DNA for the CDR3 is TGTGCCAGCAGCTTAACGGCGGATTCCTACAATGAGCAGTTCTTC. This codes for CASSLTADSYNEQFF.

This clone was picked up one time. The chain recombines TRBV18 with TRBJ2-2; a weak D match, TRBD2 (5 bases). From germline, CDR1 is KGHSH and CDR2 LQKENI. V dropped 3 bases and J dropped 6 bases, with 8 bases sitting between them. This CDR3 has 13 amino acids. CDR3 coding DNA: TGTGCCAGCTCACCCGGGGTCCCCGGGGAGCTGTTTTTT. This translates into CASSPGVPGELFF. Combining the CDR3 with reference TRBV18 and TRBJ2-2 gives the whole variable domain NAGVMQNPRHLVRRRGQEARLRCSPMKGHSHVYWYRQLPEEGLKFMVYLQKENIIDESGMPKERFSAEFPKEGPSILRIQQVVRGDSAAYFCASSPGVPGELFFGEGSRLTVL.

The rearrangement joins TRBV18 to TRBJ1-1, with D uncertain. Trimming stripped 2 bases from V and 1 base from J, with 2 bases between. Germline CDR1 and CDR2: KGHSH and LQKENI. The CDR3 extends over 12 amino acids. Written as DNA, the CDR3 is TGTGCCAGCTCACCAGGGAACACTGAAGCTTTCTTT. Its translation is CASSPGNTEAFF.

A few counts support this clone. The chain uses TRBV4-1 and TRBJ2-7; 8 bases are shared with TRBD2. The CDR3 consists of 14 residues. CDR1 MGHRA and CDR2 YSYEKL come from the germline V gene. V was clipped by 1 base and J by 5 bases; unmatched bases: 4. CDR3 in amino acids: CASSQAGLADEQYF. As DNA, the CDR3 is TGCGCCAGCAGCCAAGCTGGACTAGCTGACGAGCAGTACTTC.

Of note for this clone: Sequence at one end of the junction differs from germline and may be a read error. The chain combines TRBV7-7 with TRBJ2-3, with no clear D. The CDR3 has 14 amino acids. The germline V gene has CDR1 SSHAT and CDR2 FNYEAQ (reference sequence). The CDR3 bases are TGTGCTAGCAGCTTAACTGAGAGCACAGATACGCAGTATTTT. Its protein product is CASSLTESTDTQYF.

This clone is labeled as large. The chain employs TRBV11-1 and TRBJ2-2, with D possibly being TRBD2 (5 bases). V lost 4 bases and J lost 7, with 10 bases in between. There are 13 residues in the CDR3. Germline assignment: CDR1 SGHAT and CDR2 FQDESV (reference sequence). CDR3 residues: CASSSPGDGELFF. As DNA, the CDR3 is TGTGCCAGCAGCTCCCCCGGGGACGGGGAGCTGTTTTTT. The full variable domain, in which reference TRBV11-1 and TRBJ2-2 provide the parts outside the CDR3, is EAEVAQSPRYKITEKSQAVAFWCDPISGHATLYWYRQILGQGPELLVQFQDESVVDDSQLPKDRFSAERLKGVDSTLKIQPAELGDSAMYLCASSSPGDGELFFGEGSRLTVL.

This clone was observed a single time. V usage is TRBV5-4 and J usage is TRBJ1-4, with D unresolved. Per germline, CDR1 SGHNT and CDR2 YYREEE (reference sequence). CDR3 size: 15 residues. V lost 4 bases and J 4 bases, leaving 14 bases between the germline ends. The CDR3 is CASSPPDGLNEKLFF. The CDR3 coding sequence is TGTGCCAGCAGCCCTCCCGACGGCCTTAATGAAAAACTGTTTTTT.

This chain joins TRBV19 and TRBJ1-4; no clear D. V was clipped by 4 bases and J by 3 bases, with 12 bases between them. The CDR3 consists of 15 residues. CDR1 and CDR2 (germline): LNHDA, SQIVND (reference sequence). The CDR3 nucleotides are TGTGCCAGTAGTACCAGTCGTCGTCCTAATGAAAAACTGTTTTTT. This codes for CASSTSRRPNEKLFF.

Here the CDR3 DNA reads TGTGCCAGCAGCTTGGACGGAGCCAAAAACATTCAGTACTTC. It encodes CASSLDGAKNIQYF. V usage is TRBV5-4 and J usage is TRBJ2-4; D is unresolved. Looked up from germline, CDR1 is SGHNT and CDR2 is YYREEE (reference sequence). V gave up 0 bases and J gave up 0 bases, with 4 bases separating them. The CDR3 runs 14 residues.

The J gene is TRBJ2-3, the V gene TRBV29-1; 11 bases agree with TRBD2. This CDR3 comprises 18 residues. Germline V lookup: CDR1 SQVTM, CDR2 ANQGSEA. Trimming took 3 bases from V and 5 from J; bases not matched to a gene: 16. DNA of the CDR3: TGCAGCGTTGAGAGAATGATCGTAACTAGCGGGAGAAGAGATACGCAGTATTTT. Translation gives CSVERMIVTSGRRDTQYF.

This chain uses TRBV6-5 with TRBJ2-2; D is unresolved. V was trimmed by 8 bases and J by 5 bases, leaving 12 bases between them. The CDR3 is 13 residues long. Germline V gene data show CDR1 as MNHEY and CDR2 as SVGAGI. The CDR3 is CASGRSPTGELFF. In nucleotides, the CDR3 is TGTGCCAGCGGACGGAGCCCGACCGGGGAGCTGTTTTTT.

This chain joins TRBV6-1 and TRBJ1-1; D ambiguous. V dropped 6 bases and J dropped 8 bases, with 13 bases sitting between them. This CDR3 is built from 12 residues. Germline CDR1 MNHNS, CDR2 SASEGT. For the CDR3, the DNA is TGTGCCAGCAGGGCGGGTGCTCTAGAAGCTTTCTTT. This sequence encodes CASRAGALEAFF.

The chain joins TRBV6-6 to TRBJ1-1; possibly TRBD1 for D (6 bases). Trimming stripped 0 bases from V and 3 bases from J, with 14 bases between. Germline values: CDR1 MNHNY, CDR2 SVGAGI (reference sequence). The CDR3 spans 16 residues. The CDR3 loop is CASSYSGGGRYTEAFF. CDR3 nucleotide sequence: TGTGCCAGCAGTTACTCCGGGGGGGGCAGGTACACTGAAGCTTTCTTT.

This clone was recorded a few times. In nucleotides, the CDR3 is TGTGCCGCCTCCGGGACAGCAACTAATGAAAAACTGTTTTTT. Translating gives CAASGTATNEKLFF. The chain joins TRBV19 to TRBJ1-4, with 7 bases identical to TRBD1. V shed 11 bases, J shed 0 bases, and the junction held 6 bases outside the gene matches. The V gene's germline CDR1 is LNHDA and CDR2 SQIVND (reference sequence). The CDR3 extends over 14 amino acids. The full variable domain, with the rest looked up from reference TRBV19 and TRBJ1-4, is DGGITQSPKYLFRKEGQNVTLSCEQNLNHDAMYWYRQDPGQGLRLIYYSQIVNDFQKGDIAEGYSVSREKKESFPLTVTSAQKNPTAFYLCAASGTATNEKLFFGSGTQLSVL.

This chain links TRBV9 with TRBJ2-1; tentative D call: TRBD2 (7 bases). The germline V and J ends were trimmed by 0 bases and 7 bases, with 23 bases remaining between them. The CDR3 is made up of 18 amino acids. CDR1 SGDLS and CDR2 YYNGEE come from the germline V gene. CDR3: CASSVGSGGASTTNEQFF. CDR3 in DNA: TGTGCCAGCAGCGTAGGGAGTGGGGGGGCGTCTACTACAAATGAGCAGTTCTTC.

CDR3: CASSFSPRVVGETQYF. Here the CDR3 DNA reads TGTGCCAGCAGCTTTTCGCCCCGGGTTGTGGGTGAGACCCAGTACTTC. The chain employs TRBV11-2 and TRBJ2-5; D is unclear. V was cut by 3 bases and J by 5 bases, with 19 bases left in between. Germline lookup yields CDR1 SGHAT and CDR2 FQNNGV. There are 16 residues in the CDR3.

This clone was recorded a few times. The V and J genes are TRBV7-9 and TRBJ2-7; D gene uncertain. The germline gives CDR1 SEHNR, CDR2 FQNEAQ (reference sequence). CDR3 length: 12 residues. V gave up 3 bases and J gave up 1 base, with 4 bases separating them. As DNA, the CDR3 is TGTGCCAGCAGCTTCGGATCCTACGAGCAGTACTTC. As protein: CASSFGSYEQYF.

The chain couples TRBV6-1 to TRBJ1-1; D remains unclear. The CDR3 length is 13 residues. Germline V gene sequence: CDR1 MNHNS, CDR2 SASEGT. V was cut by 1 base and J by 1 base, with 4 bases left in between. The CDR3 nucleotides are TGTGCCAGCAGTGAAGGGGGGAACACTGAAGCTTTCTTT. Protein sequence: CASSEGGNTEAFF.